One sample yielded the 2 T cell receptor beta chains listed below, sequenced in a study of T cell responses to AZD1222 COVID-19 vaccine. TCRdb's copy holds only in-frame clones and misses some; the assay was immunoSEQ multiplex PCR. Among fewer than 150,000 clones, 93% were seen once, and the ten largest hold around 3.1%. Here the sequenced sample was peripheral blood, taken on day 0 of AZD1222 vaccination. The receptors derive from an adult in good health.

This rearrangement joins TRBV4-2 to TRBJ1-1; D is undetermined. CDR1 and CDR2 (germline): LGHNA, YNFKEQ. The CDR3 covers 11 residues. Trimming left V 1 base short and J 6 bases short, with 3 bases between. DNA of the CDR3: TGTGCCAGCAGCCAAGCCTCTGAAGCTTTCTTT. Translating it yields CASSQASEAFF.

The CDR3 region has the DNA TGTGCCAGCAGCCCATTCTCGGGAAGTGGGGCCAACGTCCTGACTTTC. Translated, it gives CASSPFSGSGANVLTF. This chain joins TRBV11-1 and TRBJ2-6; D is possibly TRBD2 (5 bases). V was clipped by 5 bases and J by 3 bases, with 14 bases between them. The CDR3 consists of 16 residues. The germline V gene has CDR1 SGHAT and CDR2 FQDESV (reference sequence).